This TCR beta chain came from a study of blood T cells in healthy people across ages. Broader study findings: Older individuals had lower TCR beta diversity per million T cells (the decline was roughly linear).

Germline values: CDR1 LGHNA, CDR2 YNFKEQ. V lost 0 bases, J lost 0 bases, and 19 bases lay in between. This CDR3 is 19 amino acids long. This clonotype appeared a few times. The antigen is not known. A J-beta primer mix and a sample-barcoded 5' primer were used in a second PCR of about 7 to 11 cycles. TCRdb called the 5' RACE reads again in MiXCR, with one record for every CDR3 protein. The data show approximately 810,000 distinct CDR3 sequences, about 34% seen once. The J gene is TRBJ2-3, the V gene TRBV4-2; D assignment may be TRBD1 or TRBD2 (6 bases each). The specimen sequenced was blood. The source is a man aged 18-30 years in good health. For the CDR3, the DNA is TGTGCCAGCAGCCAAGATTTGGCTAGTGGGGGGACAAGCACAGATACGCAGTATTTT. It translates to CASSQDLASGGTSTDTQYF.